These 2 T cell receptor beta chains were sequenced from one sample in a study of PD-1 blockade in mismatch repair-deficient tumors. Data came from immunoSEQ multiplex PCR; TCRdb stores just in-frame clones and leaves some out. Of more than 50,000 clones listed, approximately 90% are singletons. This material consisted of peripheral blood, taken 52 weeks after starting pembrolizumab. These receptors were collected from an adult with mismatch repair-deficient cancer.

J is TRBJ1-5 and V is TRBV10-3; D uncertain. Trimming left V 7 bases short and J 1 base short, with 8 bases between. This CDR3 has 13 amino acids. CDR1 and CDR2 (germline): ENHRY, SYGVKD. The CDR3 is CAITYDSNQPQHF. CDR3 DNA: TGTGCCATCACCTATGACAGCAATCAGCCCCAGCATTTT.

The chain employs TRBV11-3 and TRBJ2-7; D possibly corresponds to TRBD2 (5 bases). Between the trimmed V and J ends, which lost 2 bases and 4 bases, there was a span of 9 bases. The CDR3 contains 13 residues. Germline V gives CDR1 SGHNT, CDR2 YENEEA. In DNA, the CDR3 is TGTGCCAGCAGCTTACTCCCGGGGTACGAGCAGTACTTC. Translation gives CASSLLPGYEQYF.